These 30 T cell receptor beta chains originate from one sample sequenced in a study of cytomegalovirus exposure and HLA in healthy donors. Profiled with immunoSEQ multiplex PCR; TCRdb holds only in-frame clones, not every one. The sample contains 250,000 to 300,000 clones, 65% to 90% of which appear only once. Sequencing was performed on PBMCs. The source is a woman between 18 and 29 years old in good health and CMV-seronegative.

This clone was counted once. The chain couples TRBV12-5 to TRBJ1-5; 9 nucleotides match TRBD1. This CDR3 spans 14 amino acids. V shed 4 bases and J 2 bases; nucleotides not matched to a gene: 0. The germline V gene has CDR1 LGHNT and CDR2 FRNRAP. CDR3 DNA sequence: TGTGCTAGTGGTTGGACAGGGGGCAATCAGCCCCAGCATTTT. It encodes CASGWTGGNQPQHF. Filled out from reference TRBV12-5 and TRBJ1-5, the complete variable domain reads DARVTQTPRHKVTEMGQEVTMRCQPILGHNTVFWYRQTMMQGLELLAYFRNRAPLDDSGMPKDRFSAEMPDATLATLKIQPSEPRDSAVYFCASGWTGGNQPQHFGDGTRLSIL.

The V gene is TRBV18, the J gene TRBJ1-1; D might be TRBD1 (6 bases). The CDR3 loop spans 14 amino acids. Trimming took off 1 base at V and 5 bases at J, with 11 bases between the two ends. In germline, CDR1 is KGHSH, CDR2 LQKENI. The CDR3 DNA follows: TGTGCCAGCTCACCACTACAGGGAAGTACTGAAGCTTTCTTT. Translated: CASSPLQGSTEAFF.

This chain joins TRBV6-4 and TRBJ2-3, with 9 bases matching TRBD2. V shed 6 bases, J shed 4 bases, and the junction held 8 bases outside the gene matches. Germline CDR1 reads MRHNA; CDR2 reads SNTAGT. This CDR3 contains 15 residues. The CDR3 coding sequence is TGTGCCAGCAGCCACGGCGGGGGGGCGTCAGATACGCAGTATTTT. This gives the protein CASSHGGGASDTQYF.

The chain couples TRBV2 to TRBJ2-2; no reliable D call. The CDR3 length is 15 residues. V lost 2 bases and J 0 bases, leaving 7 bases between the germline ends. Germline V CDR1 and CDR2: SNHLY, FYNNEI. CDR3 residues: CASSEYRPNTGELFF. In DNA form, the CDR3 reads TGTGCCAGCAGTGAATACAGACCGAACACCGGGGAGCTGTTTTTT.

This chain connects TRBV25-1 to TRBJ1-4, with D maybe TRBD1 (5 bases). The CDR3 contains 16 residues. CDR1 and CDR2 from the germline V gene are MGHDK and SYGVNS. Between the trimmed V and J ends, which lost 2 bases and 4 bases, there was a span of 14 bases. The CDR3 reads CASSEPGVRINEKLFF. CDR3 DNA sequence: TGTGCCAGCAGTGAACCGGGGGTCAGGATTAATGAAAAACTGTTTTTT. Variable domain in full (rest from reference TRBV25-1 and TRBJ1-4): EADIYQTPRYLVIGTGKKITLECSQTMGHDKMYWYQQDPGMELHLIHYSYGVNSTEKGDLSSESTVSRIRTEHFPLTLESARPSHTSQYLCASSEPGVRINEKLFFGSGTQLSVL.

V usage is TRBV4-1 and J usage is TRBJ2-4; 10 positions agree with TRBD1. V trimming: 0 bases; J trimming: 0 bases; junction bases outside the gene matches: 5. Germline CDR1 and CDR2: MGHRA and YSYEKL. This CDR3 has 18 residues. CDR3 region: CASSQDGTGAIAKNIQYF. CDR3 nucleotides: TGCGCCAGCAGCCAAGATGGGACAGGGGCCATAGCCAAAAACATTCAGTACTTC.

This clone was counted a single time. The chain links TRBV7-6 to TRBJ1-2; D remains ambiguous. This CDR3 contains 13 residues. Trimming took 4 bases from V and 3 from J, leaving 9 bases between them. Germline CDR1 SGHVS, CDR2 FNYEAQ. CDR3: CASSSYRDYGYTF. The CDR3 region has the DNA TGTGCCAGCAGCTCCTACCGGGACTATGGCTACACCTTC.

CDR3 nucleotides: TGTGCCAGCAGCCAAGTTCAGGATTCCACAGATACGCAGTATTTT. Its protein product is CASSQVQDSTDTQYF. The chain couples TRBV4-2 to TRBJ2-3, with D unclear. V dropped 1 base and J dropped 2 bases, with 10 bases sitting between them. Looked up from germline, CDR1 is LGHNA and CDR2 is YNFKEQ. The CDR3 runs to 15 residues.

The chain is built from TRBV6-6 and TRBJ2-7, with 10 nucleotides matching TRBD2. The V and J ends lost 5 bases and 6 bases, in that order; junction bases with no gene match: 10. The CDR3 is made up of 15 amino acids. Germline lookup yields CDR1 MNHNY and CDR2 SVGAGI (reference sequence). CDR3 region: CASSPPLAGVGEQYF. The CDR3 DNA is TGTGCCAGCAGTCCGCCCCTAGCGGGAGTGGGCGAGCAGTACTTC.

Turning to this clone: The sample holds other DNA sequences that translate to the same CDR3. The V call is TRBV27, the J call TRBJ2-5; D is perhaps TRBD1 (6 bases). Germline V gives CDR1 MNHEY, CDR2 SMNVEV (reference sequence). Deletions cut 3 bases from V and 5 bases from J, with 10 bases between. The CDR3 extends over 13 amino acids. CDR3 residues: CASSFSGVETQYF. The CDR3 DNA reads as TGTGCCAGCAGTTTTTCAGGGGTTGAGACCCAGTACTTC.

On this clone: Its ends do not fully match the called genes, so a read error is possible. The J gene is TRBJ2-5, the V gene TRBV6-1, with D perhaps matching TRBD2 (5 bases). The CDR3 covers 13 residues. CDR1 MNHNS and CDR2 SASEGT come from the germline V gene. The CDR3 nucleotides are TGTGCCAGCGACACTAGTTACCACGAGACCCAGTACTTC. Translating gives CASDTSYHETQYF.

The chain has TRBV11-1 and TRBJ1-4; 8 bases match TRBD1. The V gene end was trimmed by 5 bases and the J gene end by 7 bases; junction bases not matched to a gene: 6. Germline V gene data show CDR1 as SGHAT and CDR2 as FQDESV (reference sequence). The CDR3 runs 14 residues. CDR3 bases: TGTGCCAGCAGCCAGACAGGGGAAGGTGAAAAACTGTTTTTT. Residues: CASSQTGEGEKLFF.

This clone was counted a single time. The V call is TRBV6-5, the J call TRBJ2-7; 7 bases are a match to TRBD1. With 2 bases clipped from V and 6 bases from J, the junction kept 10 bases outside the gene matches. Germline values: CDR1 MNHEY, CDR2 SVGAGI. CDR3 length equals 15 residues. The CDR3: CASSYEGASLIEQYF. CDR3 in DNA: TGTGCCAGCAGTTACGAGGGGGCCTCTTTAATCGAGCAGTACTTC.

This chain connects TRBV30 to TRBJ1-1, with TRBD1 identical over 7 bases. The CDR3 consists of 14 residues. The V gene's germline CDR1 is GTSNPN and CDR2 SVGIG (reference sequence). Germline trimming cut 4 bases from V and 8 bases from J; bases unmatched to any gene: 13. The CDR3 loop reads CAWNDRVSRGEAFF. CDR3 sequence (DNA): TGTGCCTGGAATGACAGGGTCTCTAGAGGGGAAGCTTTCTTT.

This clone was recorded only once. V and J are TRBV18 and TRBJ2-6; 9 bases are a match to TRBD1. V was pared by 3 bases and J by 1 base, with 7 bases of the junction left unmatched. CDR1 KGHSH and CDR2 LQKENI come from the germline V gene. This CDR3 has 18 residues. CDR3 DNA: TGTGCCAGCTCACCGCAGGCACAGGGGGCGTCTGGGGCCAACGTCCTGACTTTC. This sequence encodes CASSPQAQGASGANVLTF. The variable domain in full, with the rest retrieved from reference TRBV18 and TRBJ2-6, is NAGVMQNPRHLVRRRGQEARLRCSPMKGHSHVYWYRQLPEEGLKFMVYLQKENIIDESGMPKERFSAEFPKEGPSILRIQQVVRGDSAAYFCASSPQAQGASGANVLTFGAGSRLTVL.

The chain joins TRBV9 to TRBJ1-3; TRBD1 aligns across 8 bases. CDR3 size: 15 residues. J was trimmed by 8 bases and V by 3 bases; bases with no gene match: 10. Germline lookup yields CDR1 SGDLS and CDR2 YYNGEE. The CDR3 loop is CASSAITGGSDTIYF. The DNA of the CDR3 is TGTGCCAGCAGCGCTATAACAGGGGGTAGTGACACCATATATTTT.

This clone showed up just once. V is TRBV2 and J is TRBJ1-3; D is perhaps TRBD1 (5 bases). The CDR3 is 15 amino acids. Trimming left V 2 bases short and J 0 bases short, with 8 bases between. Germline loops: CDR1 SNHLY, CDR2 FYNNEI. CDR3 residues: CASSERRVSGNTIYF. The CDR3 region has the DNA TGTGCCAGCAGTGAACGCAGGGTCTCTGGAAACACCATATATTTT.

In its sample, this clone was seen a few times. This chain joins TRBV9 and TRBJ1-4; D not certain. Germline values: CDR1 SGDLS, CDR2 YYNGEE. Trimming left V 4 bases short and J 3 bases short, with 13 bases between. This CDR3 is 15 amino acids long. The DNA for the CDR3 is TGTGCCAGCAGCCCCCGGGTAGGCGCTAATGAAAAACTGTTTTTT. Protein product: CASSPRVGANEKLFF.

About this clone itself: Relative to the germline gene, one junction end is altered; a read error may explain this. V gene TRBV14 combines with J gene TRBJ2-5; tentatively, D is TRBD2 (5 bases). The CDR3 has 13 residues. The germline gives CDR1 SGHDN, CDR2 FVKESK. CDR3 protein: CASRQGLTETQYF. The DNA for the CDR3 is TGTGCCAGCAGACAAGGACTGACAGAGACCCAGTACTTC.

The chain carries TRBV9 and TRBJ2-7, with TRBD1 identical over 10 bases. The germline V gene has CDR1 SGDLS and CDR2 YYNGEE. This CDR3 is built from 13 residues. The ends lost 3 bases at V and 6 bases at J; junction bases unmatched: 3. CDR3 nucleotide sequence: TGTGCCAGCAGCGCCGGGACAGGGGCCGAGCAGTACTTC. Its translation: CASSAGTGAEQYF. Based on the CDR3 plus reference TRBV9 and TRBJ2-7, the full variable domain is DSGVTQTPKHLITATGQRVTLRCSPRSGDLSVYWYQQSLDQGLQFLIQYYNGEERAKGNILERFSAQQFPDLHSELNLSSLELGDSALYFCASSAGTGAEQYFGPGTRLTVT.

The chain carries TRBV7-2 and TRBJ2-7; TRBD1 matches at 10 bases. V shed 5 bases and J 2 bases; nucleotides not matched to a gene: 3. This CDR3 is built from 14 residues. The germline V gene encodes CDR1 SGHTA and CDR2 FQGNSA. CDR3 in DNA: TGTGCCAGCAGCCGGGACAGGGGCGCCTACGAGCAGTACTTC. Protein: CASSRDRGAYEQYF.

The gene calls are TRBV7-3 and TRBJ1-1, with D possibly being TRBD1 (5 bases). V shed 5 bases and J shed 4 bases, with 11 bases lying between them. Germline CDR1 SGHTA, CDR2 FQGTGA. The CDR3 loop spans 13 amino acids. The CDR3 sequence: CASSQGRSTEAFF. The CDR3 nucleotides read TGTGCCAGCAGCCAGGGCAGGAGCACTGAAGCTTTCTTT.

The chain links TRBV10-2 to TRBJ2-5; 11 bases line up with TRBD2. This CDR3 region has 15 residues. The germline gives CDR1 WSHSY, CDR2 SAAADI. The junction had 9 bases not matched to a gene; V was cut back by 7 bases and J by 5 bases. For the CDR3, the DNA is TGCGCCAGCACCAACCCTAGCGGGAGGCGGGAGACCCAGTACTTC. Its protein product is CASTNPSGRRETQYF.

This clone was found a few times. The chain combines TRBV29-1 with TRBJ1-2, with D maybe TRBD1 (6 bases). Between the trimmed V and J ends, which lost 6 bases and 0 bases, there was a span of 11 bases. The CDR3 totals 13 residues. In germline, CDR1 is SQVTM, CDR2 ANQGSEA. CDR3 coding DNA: TGCAGCGTAGGACAGTCCGCTAACTATGGCTACACCTTC. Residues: CSVGQSANYGYTF.

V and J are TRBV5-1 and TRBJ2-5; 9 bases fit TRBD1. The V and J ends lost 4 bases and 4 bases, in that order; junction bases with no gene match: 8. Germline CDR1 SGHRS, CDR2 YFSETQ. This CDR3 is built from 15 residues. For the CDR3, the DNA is TGCGCCAGCAGCCCCGGGACAGGGTTAGGAGAGACCCAGTACTTC. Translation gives CASSPGTGLGETQYF.

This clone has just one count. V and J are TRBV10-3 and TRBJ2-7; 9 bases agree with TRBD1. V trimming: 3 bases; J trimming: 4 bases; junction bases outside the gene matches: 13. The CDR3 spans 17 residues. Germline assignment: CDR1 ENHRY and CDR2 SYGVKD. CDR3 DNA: TGTGCCATCAGTGACCTTTTAAGACAGGGGGTGCGGTACGAGCAGTACTTC. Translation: CAISDLLRQGVRYEQYF.

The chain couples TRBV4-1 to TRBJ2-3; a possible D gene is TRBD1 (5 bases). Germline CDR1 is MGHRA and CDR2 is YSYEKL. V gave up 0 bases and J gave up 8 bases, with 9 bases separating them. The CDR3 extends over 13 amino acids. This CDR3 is CASSQDGAGTQYF. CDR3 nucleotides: TGCGCCAGCAGCCAAGATGGGGCCGGTACGCAGTATTTT.

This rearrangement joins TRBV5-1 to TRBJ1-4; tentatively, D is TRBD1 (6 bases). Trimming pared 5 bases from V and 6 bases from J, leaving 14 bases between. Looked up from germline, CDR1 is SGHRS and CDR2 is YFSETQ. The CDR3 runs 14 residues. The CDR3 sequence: CASRRGSVDEKLFF. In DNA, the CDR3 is TGCGCCAGCAGGAGGGGGTCCGTGGATGAAAAACTGTTTTTT.

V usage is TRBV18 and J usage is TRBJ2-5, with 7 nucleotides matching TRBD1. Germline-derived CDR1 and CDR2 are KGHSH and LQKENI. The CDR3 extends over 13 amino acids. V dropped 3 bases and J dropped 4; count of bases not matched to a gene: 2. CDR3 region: CASSPQGVETQYF. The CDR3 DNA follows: TGTGCCAGCTCACCCCAGGGGGTAGAGACCCAGTACTTC.

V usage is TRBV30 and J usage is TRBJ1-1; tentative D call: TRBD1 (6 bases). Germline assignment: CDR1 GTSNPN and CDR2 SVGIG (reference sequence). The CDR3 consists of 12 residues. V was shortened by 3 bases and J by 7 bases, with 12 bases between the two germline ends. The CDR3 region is CAWSPDRGEAFF. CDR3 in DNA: TGTGCCTGGAGCCCGGACAGAGGTGAAGCTTTCTTT. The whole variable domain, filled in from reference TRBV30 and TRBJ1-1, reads SQTIHQWPATLVQPVGSPLSLECTVEGTSNPNLYWYRQAAGRGLQLLFYSVGIGQISSEVPQNLSASRPQDRQFILSSKKLLLSDSGFYLCAWSPDRGEAFFGQGTRLTVV.